This paragraph covers one T cell receptor (beta chain) sequence. The antigen remains unidentified. TCRdb independently ran MiXCR on the 5' RACE reads; one entry per CDR3 protein. The data contain about 170,000 distinct CDR3 sequences, around 16% of them seen just once; the ten biggest clones take up over 7.5%. This sample is drawn from a study of CD8 T cells in ankylosing spondylitis. Overall study results and limits: CD8+ by phenotype, disease-linked clones were relatively rare in peripheral blood. As reported, disease-linked clones showed significant enrichment in matched ankylosing spondylitis synovial fluid.

V lost 4 bases and J 8 bases, leaving 5 bases between the germline ends. The CDR3 loop spans 11 amino acids. Per the germline V gene, CDR1 is SGHAT and CDR2 is FQNNGV. V is TRBV11-2 and J is TRBJ2-2; no definite D call. This receptor was obtained from a male donor with ankylosing spondylitis or in good health (not recorded which). Sequencing input: blood, either unsorted or a sorted T cell fraction (not recorded which). For the CDR3, the DNA is TGTGCCAGCAGCTCCCCGGGGGAGCTGTTTTTT. The encoded protein is CASSSPGELFF. The entire variable domain, with the rest obtained from reference TRBV11-2 and TRBJ2-2, is as follows: EAGVAQSPRYKIIEKRQSVAFWCNPISGHATLYWYQQILGQGPKLLIQFQNNGVVDDSQLPKDRFSAERLKGVDSTLKIQPAKLEDSAVYLCASSSPGELFFGEGSRLTVL.